The clone carrying this T cell receptor beta chain showed up just a few times. Its matching antigen is unknown. With V trimmed by 0 bases and J by 0 bases, 10 bases remained unmatched. This CDR3 spans 20 amino acids. CDR1 is LGHDT, CDR2 YNNKEL, per germline (reference sequence). What was amplified from RNA transcripts were TCR beta CDR3 regions. The HTBI primer set drove a first-round RT-PCR of the TCR CDR3. Via MiXCR, TCRdb re-called the multiplex PCR reads, giving one row per CDR3 protein. Counted here are about 480,000 distinct CDR3 sequences, around a fifth occurring once; the ten biggest clones make up under 55%. This specimen belongs to a study of T cells in Graves' hyperthyroidism and ophthalmopathy. Findings of the study overall: With a median lead of approximately 6.4 months before onset, the model predicted ophthalmopathy.

Diagnostic assessment was based on clinical symptoms, serum thyroxine and TRAb, thyroid ultrasound and orbital computed tomography. This receptor was identified in a woman in her seventies with Graves' ophthalmopathy. V gene TRBV3-1 combines with J gene TRBJ2-1; the match to TRBD2 covers 11 bases. The source material was blood. The CDR3 sequence: CASSQDLRLAGGRSYNEQFF. CDR3 in DNA: TGTGCCAGCAGCCAAGATCTTCGTCTAGCGGGAGGCCGCTCCTACAATGAGCAGTTCTTC.